Sequencing of this T cell receptor (beta chain) was carried out in a study of cytomegalovirus exposure and HLA in healthy donors (dated 2017 in TCRdb). Regarding the complete study: According to a later analysis, one platform produced both the 100 to 150 validation repertoires and the 670 or so repertoires of the first cohort. The aim of the study was to test whether cataloging public T cell receptors could identify signatures of past pathogen exposure. Along with the roughly 700-subject first cohort, a separate validation cohort of 120 different subjects was used. To predict cytomegalovirus infection status, the study brought together high-throughput TCR immunosequencing, statistical association of individual TCRs with disease status, and machine learning.

The library was made by the immunoSEQ multiplex PCR assay. In the source study's methods: A statistical classification framework was built for diagnosing cytomegalovirus status from the catalog of TCR beta chain sequences. This is the immuneACCESS table as TCRdb keeps it, with only in-frame sequences that have V and J called. A part of the clones is gone; compared with another copy, unresolved V genes explain less than half, and the rest is unexplained. Clonal size and the V and J genes are those of that table, whereas D and trimming came from the DNA. The sample yields 150,000 to 200,000 clones; 80% to 90% were counted once. Jointly, the top ten make up 1.2% of the sample. Trimming takes 5 bases from V and 1 base from J, and the germline ends sit 6 bases apart. From the cysteine through the phenylalanine, the CDR3 covers 12 amino acids. Just CDR3 DNA is preserved here, 36 bases in frame from base 1. In the germline V gene (reference sequence), CDR1 corresponds to GTSNPN and CDR2 to SVGIG.

Donors formed part of the validation cohort, which comprised 120 subjects and was distinct from the first cohort of 670 or so subjects. General findings and caveats noted by the study authors: Of the cluster scores, about 94% were above 0 in a later analysis, which found that TCRs clustered in the first cohort also tended to co-occur in the 120 or so validation repertoires. A later analysis had no HLA typing for the validation cohort, so co-occurrence there was scored across all 110 or so repertoires. While some public TCRs were present in many individuals, most TCR sequences turned up only very rarely across donors. In vitro tests confirmed that a few of the cytomegalovirus-associated TCR beta chains recognize cytomegalovirus antigens. The study listed 150 to 200 TCR beta chains as associated with cytomegalovirus. The authors suggested that the approach could potentially be generalized to other disease states and immunological phenotypes. In both the original and validation cohorts, the classifier was reported to diagnose cytomegalovirus status with high specificity and sensitivity.

This clone came up a few times. Its antigen target is currently unknown. Per-base qualities were not stored, and no clone one base away is much larger. The sample has other DNA sequences that encode this CDR3 too. Sequenced: PBMCs. This clonotype was sampled from a woman aged 25 to 39 in good health and CMV-seronegative. This receptor chain uses TRBV30 and TRBJ1-5; a confident D gene designation cannot be given. In nucleotides, the sequence is TGTGCCTGGGGACTCAGCAATCAGCCCCAGCATTTT. It codes for CAWGLSNQPQHF.